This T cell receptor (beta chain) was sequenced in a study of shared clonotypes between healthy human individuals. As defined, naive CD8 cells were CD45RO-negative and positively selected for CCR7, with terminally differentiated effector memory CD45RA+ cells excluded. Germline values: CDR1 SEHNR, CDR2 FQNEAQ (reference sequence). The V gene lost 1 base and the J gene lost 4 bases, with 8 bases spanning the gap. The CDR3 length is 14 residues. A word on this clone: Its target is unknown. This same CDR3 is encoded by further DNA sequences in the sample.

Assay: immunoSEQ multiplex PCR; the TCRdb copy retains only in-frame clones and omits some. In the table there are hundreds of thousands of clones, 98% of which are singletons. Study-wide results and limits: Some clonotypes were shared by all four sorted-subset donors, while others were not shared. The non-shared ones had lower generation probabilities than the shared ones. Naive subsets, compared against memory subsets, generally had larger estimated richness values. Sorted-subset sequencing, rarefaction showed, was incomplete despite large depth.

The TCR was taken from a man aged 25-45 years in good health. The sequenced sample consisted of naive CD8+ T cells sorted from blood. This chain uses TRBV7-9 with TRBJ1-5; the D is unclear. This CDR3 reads CASSLVGSNQPQHF. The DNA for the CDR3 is TGTGCCAGCAGCTTAGTCGGGTCAAATCAGCCCCAGCATTTT. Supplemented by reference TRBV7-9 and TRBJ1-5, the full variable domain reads DTGVSQNPRHKITKRGQNVTFRCDPISEHNRLYWYRQTLGQGPEFLTYFQNEAQLEKSRLLSDRFSAERPKGSFSTLEIQRTEQGDSAMYLCASSLVGSNQPQHFGDGTRLSIL.